The 8 T cell receptor beta chains below come from one sample, sequenced in a study of a mutant IDH1 vaccine in newly diagnosed glioma. Sequencing was performed with immunoSEQ multiplex PCR; in TCRdb, only in-frame clones are kept and a portion is missing. Found here are just under 80,000 clones, 75% to 95% of them singletons; the top ten hold just over 0.55%. These receptors lack a known antigen. The time point denotes: week 5, during vaccination. A 20-mer mutant IDH1 peptide at 300 ug was injected subcutaneously with topical imiquimod. Sequences were derived from PBMCs, sampled from a glioma patient whose treatment included an IDH1 peptide vaccine. These receptors originate from a woman in her forties or fifties with glioma.

The V call is TRBV27, the J call TRBJ2-2; the D call may be TRBD1 or TRBD2 (7 bases each). Germline-derived CDR1 and CDR2 are MNHEY and SMNVEV (reference sequence). V was trimmed by 3 bases and J by 6 bases, leaving 14 bases between them. The CDR3 is 15 residues long. CDR3 sequence (DNA): TGTGCCAGCAGTTTGGGGAGGGGGCTATCCGGGGAGCTGTTTTTT. Translated, it gives CASSLGRGLSGELFF.

The chain employs TRBV9 and TRBJ2-3; 10 positions agree with TRBD1. The ends lost 1 base at V and 4 bases at J; junction bases unmatched: 3. From germline, CDR1 is SGDLS and CDR2 YYNGEE. This CDR3 has 15 residues. CDR3 amino acids: CASSVSGTGADTQYF. CDR3 nucleotide sequence: TGTGCCAGCAGCGTATCGGGGACAGGGGCAGATACGCAGTATTTT.

This clone is a singleton in its sample. The chain couples TRBV15 to TRBJ2-3; possibly TRBD1 or TRBD2 for D (5 bases each). In germline, CDR1 is LNHNV, CDR2 YYDKDF (reference sequence). Trimming took 0 bases from V and 6 from J, leaving 16 bases between them. The CDR3 is 16 amino acids. The CDR3, as DNA: TGTGCCACCAGCAGAGAGGGGCTAGCAGAGATGGATACGCAGTATTTT. Translating it yields CATSREGLAEMDTQYF.

The CDR3 is CASSSGLLARVYEQYF. For the CDR3, the DNA is TGTGCCAGCAGCTCTGGCCTCCTGGCCAGGGTGTACGAGCAGTACTTC. The chain combines TRBV11-2 with TRBJ2-7, with D possibly being TRBD1 (5 bases). The CDR3 extends over 16 amino acids. Trimming took off 4 bases at V and 4 bases at J, with 20 bases between the two ends. Germline V gene data show CDR1 as SGHAT and CDR2 as FQNNGV.

The chain links TRBV6-5 to TRBJ2-7; TRBD2 matches 9 bases. V shed 4 bases and J 3 bases; nucleotides not matched to a gene: 4. Germline CDR1 is MNHEY and CDR2 is SVGAGI. CDR3 length: 14 amino acids. CDR3 sequence reads: CASSSGLANYEQYF. DNA for the CDR3: TGTGCCAGCAGTTCCGGACTAGCGAACTACGAGCAGTACTTC.

V is TRBV28 and J is TRBJ2-5; 9 bases line up with TRBD1. Germline CDR1 and CDR2: MDHEN and SYDVKM. The CDR3 is 19 amino acids. Germline trimming cut 5 bases from V and 4 bases from J; bases unmatched to any gene: 20. DNA for the CDR3: TGTGCCAGCAGTGCCCCTACCCCTAGGGACAGGGAAATGCGAGAGACCCAGTACTTC. Its translation: CASSAPTPRDREMRETQYF.

V usage is TRBV19 and J usage is TRBJ2-2; 11 nucleotides line up with TRBD1. Trimming took 8 bases from V and 2 from J; bases not matched to a gene: 1. Per germline, CDR1 LNHDA and CDR2 SQIVND (reference sequence). This CDR3 is built from 14 residues. The CDR3 nucleotides are TGTGCCAGTGGGACAGGGGGTAACACCGGGGAGCTGTTTTTT. This encodes CASGTGGNTGELFF.

The V and J genes are TRBV10-2 and TRBJ2-5; D not certain. TRBJ2-7 explains the end of the DNA better; the J call may be wrong. Germline V gene sequence: CDR1 WSHSY, CDR2 SAAADI. The CDR3 sequence is 10 residues long. The CDR3 spells CASSDYEQYF. The DNA of the CDR3 is TGCGCCAGCAGTGACTACGAGCAGTACTTC.